These 21 T cell receptor beta chains share one sample of origin, sequenced in a study of blood T cell repertoires in COVID-19. Sequenced by immunoSEQ multiplex PCR; TCRdb stores in-frame clones only, minus some. Of approximately 300,000 clones listed, about 90% are singletons. Source material: PBMCs or T cells enriched from blood (not recorded which). The receptors stem from a woman aged 18-29 years with acute COVID-19.

The gene calls are TRBV2 and TRBJ1-6; no definite D call. The CDR3 has 12 amino acids. Trimming shortened V by 5 bases and J by 10 bases, and 9 bases separated the two germline ends. Germline CDR1 reads SNHLY; CDR2 reads FYNNEI. In DNA form, the CDR3 reads TGTGCCAGCAGTCCCGCGGGGTCACCCCTCCACTTT. This translates into CASSPAGSPLHF. The entire variable domain, with the rest obtained from reference TRBV2 and TRBJ1-6, is as follows: EPEVTQTPSHQVTQMGQEVILRCVPISNHLYFYWYRQILGQKVEFLVSFYNNEISEKSEIFDDQFSVERPDGSNFTLKIRSTKLEDSAMYFCASSPAGSPLHFGNGTRLTVT.

The chain has TRBV13 and TRBJ2-7, with 11 bases matching TRBD2. Trimming at V came to 8 bases and at J to 1 base, leaving 7 bases not matched to a gene. CDR1 PRHDT and CDR2 FYEKMQ come from the germline V gene (reference sequence). This CDR3 spans 15 amino acids. As DNA, the CDR3 is TGTGCCAGCCCTGCCCCTAGCGGGAGGTCCTACGAGCAGTACTTC. Its protein product is CASPAPSGRSYEQYF.

The sample holds one count of this clone. The chain uses TRBV5-1 and TRBJ2-3; TRBD2 matches at 9 bases. Losses at the gene ends were 1 base for V and 4 bases for J; bases not matched to a gene: 4. The germline CDR1 and CDR2 sequences are SGHRS and YFSETQ. This CDR3 is 15 amino acids long. The CDR3 DNA follows: TGCGCCAGCAGCTTGCTAGCGGGAAGCCCAGATACGCAGTATTTT. Its protein product is CASSLLAGSPDTQYF.

The CDR3 loop is CAWRASGRNSNEQFF. The CDR3 DNA sequence: TGTGCCTGGAGGGCTAGCGGGAGAAATTCAAATGAGCAGTTCTTC. V usage is TRBV30 and J usage is TRBJ2-1, with 10 bases identical to TRBD2. The germline V gene encodes CDR1 GTSNPN and CDR2 SVGIG (reference sequence). V shed 3 bases and J 7 bases; nucleotides not matched to a gene: 9. This CDR3 region has 15 residues.

Remarks on this clone: In the same sample, other DNA sequences code for this CDR3. The chain joins TRBV28 to TRBJ1-2; D is ambiguous. The germline CDR1 and CDR2 sequences are MDHEN and SYDVKM. The CDR3 length is 12 residues. Trimming left V 3 bases short and J 4 bases short, with 6 bases between. CDR3 protein: CASSFTTYGYTF. CDR3 nucleotide sequence: TGTGCCAGCAGTTTTACTACCTATGGCTACACCTTC.

V gene TRBV18 combines with J gene TRBJ1-6; D remains ambiguous. The germline V and J ends were trimmed by 3 bases and 7 bases, with 13 bases remaining between them. Germline CDR1 reads KGHSH; CDR2 reads LQKENI. The CDR3 contains 15 residues. The CDR3 protein is CASSPQSGRNSPLHF. The CDR3 DNA reads TGTGCCAGCTCACCGCAATCGGGGAGGAATTCACCCCTCCACTTT.

The J gene is TRBJ1-2, the V gene TRBV28; 9 bases are a match to TRBD1. Germline trimming cut 4 bases from V and 8 bases from J; bases unmatched to any gene: 14. Germline V gene lookup returns CDR1 MDHEN and CDR2 SYDVKM. The CDR3 length is 16 residues. DNA of the CDR3: TGTGCCAGCAGTTCCGTCCCCACAGGGGGCGCGGGAGGCTACACCTTC. Encoded protein: CASSSVPTGGAGGYTF.

In its sample, this clone was seen a few times. V is TRBV19 and J is TRBJ2-2; D ambiguous. Germline V gene sequence: CDR1 LNHDA, CDR2 SQIVND (reference sequence). CDR3 length: 15 amino acids. The V end lost 5 bases, the J end lost 6 bases, and 16 bases lay between the germline ends. CDR3 region: CASSSGNLWAGELFF. CDR3 nucleotide sequence: TGTGCCAGTAGTTCAGGCAACCTCTGGGCCGGGGAGCTGTTTTTT.

In its sample, this clone was seen once. V is TRBV30 and J is TRBJ2-1; D gene uncertain. From germline, CDR1 is GTSNPN and CDR2 SVGIG (reference sequence). This CDR3 is 13 amino acids long. Trimming stripped 1 base from V and 2 bases from J, with 6 bases between. The CDR3 nucleotides read TGTGCCTGGAGTGCTCAGGCCTACAATGAGCAGTTCTTC. It encodes CAWSAQAYNEQFF.

This clone has a handful of counts. The rearrangement uses TRBV6-6 and TRBJ2-7; D perhaps matches TRBD1 (6 bases). Trimming cost V 2 bases and J 3 bases, with 8 bases left between them. Germline V gene data show CDR1 as MNHNY and CDR2 as SVGAGI (reference sequence). The CDR3 is made up of 13 amino acids. The CDR3 loop is CASSYPDSYEQYF. Here the CDR3 DNA reads TGTGCCAGCAGTTACCCGGACAGCTACGAGCAGTACTTC.

This clone came up once. The chain is built from TRBV20-1 and TRBJ1-4; no clear D gene. Trimming cost V 3 bases and J 0 bases, with 14 bases left between them. CDR3 length: 16 residues. Germline V gives CDR1 DFQATT, CDR2 SNEGSKA (reference sequence). The CDR3 nucleotides read TGCAGTGCTAGTACGGACGGAGGCGCAACTAATGAAAAACTGTTTTTT. Protein product: CSASTDGGATNEKLFF.

At least ten counts were recorded for this clone. V is TRBV13 and J is TRBJ2-1, with TRBD2 matching over 7 bases. CDR3 length equals 18 residues. Germline CDR1 PRHDT, CDR2 FYEKMQ (reference sequence). V shed 7 bases and J 2 bases; nucleotides not matched to a gene: 17. The CDR3, as DNA: TGTGCCAGCACCCTGGCAGAGACTAGCCGAGTCCCCTACAATGAGCAGTTCTTC. As protein: CASTLAETSRVPYNEQFF.

This clone was seen only a few times. This chain uses TRBV4-1 with TRBJ2-2, with TRBD1 as a possible D gene (5 bases). The germline CDR1 and CDR2 sequences are MGHRA and YSYEKL. The CDR3 consists of 14 residues. Trimming shortened V by 0 bases and J by 5 bases, and 7 bases separated the two germline ends. CDR3 in amino acids: CASSQEPGTGELFF. The CDR3, as DNA: TGCGCCAGCAGCCAAGAGCCAGGGACCGGGGAGCTGTTTTTT.

The V gene is TRBV20-1, the J gene TRBJ2-1; D ambiguous. Germline V CDR1 and CDR2: DFQATT, SNEGSKA (reference sequence). The CDR3 covers 15 residues. The V end lost 3 bases, the J end lost 0 bases, and 12 bases lay between the germline ends. CDR3 loop: CSASFTLFSYNEQFF. The CDR3 nucleotides are TGCAGTGCTAGTTTCACATTGTTCTCCTACAATGAGCAGTTCTTC.

This chain connects TRBV28 to TRBJ1-5; 7 positions agree with TRBD1. V lost 6 bases to trimming and J lost 0 bases; unmatched junction nucleotides: 5. The CDR3 runs to 15 residues. CDR1 and CDR2 (germline): MDHEN, SYDVKM. CDR3 sequence: CASSQTGNSNQPQHF. The CDR3 nucleotides are TGTGCCAGCAGCCAGACAGGGAATAGCAATCAGCCCCAGCATTTT.

The gene calls are TRBV27 and TRBJ2-3; 13 bases are a match to TRBD2. V lost 6 bases and J lost 1; bases outside the gene matches: 19. The CDR3 length is 21 residues. Germline assignment: CDR1 MNHEY and CDR2 SMNVEV (reference sequence). The CDR3 loop reads CASSLSAPDGLAGARTDTQYF. The CDR3 DNA is TGTGCCAGCAGCCTAAGCGCCCCGGATGGACTAGCGGGAGCTCGCACAGATACGCAGTATTTT.

This chain connects TRBV27 to TRBJ2-1; 14 positions agree with TRBD2. V was clipped by 5 bases and J by 0 bases; unmatched bases: 18. The CDR3 sequence is 22 residues long. Germline V gene lookup returns CDR1 MNHEY and CDR2 SMNVEV (reference sequence). Written as DNA, the CDR3 is TGTGCCAGCAGTACCGGGACTAGCGGGAGTAGCTTGAAGTTTCGCTCCTACAATGAGCAGTTCTTC. Its translation: CASSTGTSGSSLKFRSYNEQFF.

The rearrangement links TRBV23-1 to TRBJ2-2, with D possibly being TRBD1 (6 bases). TRBV23-1 is sorted into the ORF group, with uncertain function. The CDR3 runs to 17 residues. V was clipped by 2 bases and J by 1 base, with 14 bases between them. Written as DNA, the CDR3 is TGCGCCAGCAGTCAAAGAGACAGGCTCTTGAACACCGGGGAGCTGTTTTTT. Translating gives CASSQRDRLLNTGELFF.

This clone was seen repeatedly, ten times or more. The rearrangement joins TRBV3-1 (or the pseudogene TRBV3-2) to TRBJ2-6; tentatively, D is TRBD1 (6 bases). Looked up from germline, CDR1 is LGHDT and CDR2 is YNNKEL (reference sequence). The CDR3 runs 17 residues. V was cut by 1 base and J by 0 bases, with 10 bases left in between. CDR3 DNA sequence: TGTGCCAGCAGCCAAGTTGACAGGAGCTCTGGGGCCAACGTCCTGACTTTC. The encoded protein is CASSQVDRSSGANVLTF.

The chain couples TRBV9 to TRBJ1-4, with D maybe TRBD1 (5 bases). The germline gives CDR1 SGDLS, CDR2 YYNGEE. The length of the CDR3 is 17 residues. The V gene lost 0 bases and the J gene lost 0 bases, with 12 bases spanning the gap. The CDR3 DNA reads as TGTGCCAGCAGCGTAGGGGGGGATTCCGCAACTAATGAAAAACTGTTTTTT. Translation: CASSVGGDSATNEKLFF.

The rearrangement joins TRBV4-2 to TRBJ2-3, with D maybe TRBD1 (5 bases). Germline CDR1 LGHNA, CDR2 YNFKEQ. Deletions cut 0 bases from V and 2 bases from J, with 6 bases between. This CDR3 spans 14 amino acids. CDR3: CASSQDGATDTQYF. The CDR3, as DNA: TGTGCCAGCAGCCAAGATGGGGCCACAGATACGCAGTATTTT.